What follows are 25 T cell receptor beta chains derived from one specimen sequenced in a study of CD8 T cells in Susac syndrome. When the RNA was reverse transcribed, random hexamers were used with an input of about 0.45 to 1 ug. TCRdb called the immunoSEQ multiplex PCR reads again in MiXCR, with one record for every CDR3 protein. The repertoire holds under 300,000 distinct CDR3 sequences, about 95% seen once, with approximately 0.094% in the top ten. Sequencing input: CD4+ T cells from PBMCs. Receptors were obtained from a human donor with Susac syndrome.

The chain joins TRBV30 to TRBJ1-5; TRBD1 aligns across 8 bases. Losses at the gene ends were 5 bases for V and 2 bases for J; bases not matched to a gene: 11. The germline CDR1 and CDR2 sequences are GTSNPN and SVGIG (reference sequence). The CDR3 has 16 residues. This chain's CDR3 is CAWDRTGTGGNQPQHF. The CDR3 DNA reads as TGTGCCTGGGATCGGACCGGGACAGGAGGCAATCAGCCCCAGCATTTT.

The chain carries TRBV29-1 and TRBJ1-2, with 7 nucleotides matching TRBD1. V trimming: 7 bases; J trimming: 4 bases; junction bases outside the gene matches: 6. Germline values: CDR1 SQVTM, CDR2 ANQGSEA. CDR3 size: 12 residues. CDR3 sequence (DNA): TGCAGCGGAGGGACAGAACTCTATGGCTACACCTTC. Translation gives CSGGTELYGYTF.

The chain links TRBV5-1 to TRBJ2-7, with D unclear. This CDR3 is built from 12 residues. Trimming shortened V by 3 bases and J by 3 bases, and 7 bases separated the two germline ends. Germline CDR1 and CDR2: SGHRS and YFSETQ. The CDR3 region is CASSSDHYEQYF. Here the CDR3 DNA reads TGCGCCAGCAGCTCAGACCACTACGAGCAGTACTTC.

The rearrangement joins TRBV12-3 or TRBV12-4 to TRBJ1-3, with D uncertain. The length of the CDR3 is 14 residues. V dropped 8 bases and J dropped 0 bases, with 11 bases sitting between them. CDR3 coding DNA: TGTGCCAGCTGGGCCGGGAGCTCTGGAAACACCATATATTTT. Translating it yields CASWAGSSGNTIYF.

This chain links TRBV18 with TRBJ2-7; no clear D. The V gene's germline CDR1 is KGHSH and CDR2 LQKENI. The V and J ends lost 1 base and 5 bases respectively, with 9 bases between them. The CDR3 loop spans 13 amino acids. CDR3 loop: CASSPQSIHEQYF. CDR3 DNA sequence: TGTGCCAGCTCACCACAGAGTATCCACGAGCAGTACTTC.

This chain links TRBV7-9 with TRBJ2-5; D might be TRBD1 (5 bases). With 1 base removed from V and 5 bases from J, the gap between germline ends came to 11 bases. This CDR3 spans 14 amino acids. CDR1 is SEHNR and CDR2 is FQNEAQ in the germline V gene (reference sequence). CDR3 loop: CASSLVGSGETQYF. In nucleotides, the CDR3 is TGTGCCAGCAGCTTAGTAGGGTCAGGGGAGACCCAGTACTTC. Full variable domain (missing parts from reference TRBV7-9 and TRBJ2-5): DTGVSQNPRHKITKRGQNVTFRCDPISEHNRLYWYRQTLGQGPEFLTYFQNEAQLEKSRLLSDRFSAERPKGSFSTLEIQRTEQGDSAMYLCASSLVGSGETQYFGPGTRLLVL.

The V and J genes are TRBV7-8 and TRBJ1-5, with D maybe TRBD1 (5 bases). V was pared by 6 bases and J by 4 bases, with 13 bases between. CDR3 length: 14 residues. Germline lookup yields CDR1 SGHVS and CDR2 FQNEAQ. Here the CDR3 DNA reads TGTGCCAGCAGTTCGAATGGGGGGAATCAGCCCCAGCATTTT. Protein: CASSSNGGNQPQHF.

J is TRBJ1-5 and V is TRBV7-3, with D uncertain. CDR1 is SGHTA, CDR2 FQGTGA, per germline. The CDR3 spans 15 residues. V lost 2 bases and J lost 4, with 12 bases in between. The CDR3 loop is CASSLSAGQNQPQHF. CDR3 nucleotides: TGTGCCAGCAGCTTATCGGCAGGTCAAAATCAGCCCCAGCATTTT. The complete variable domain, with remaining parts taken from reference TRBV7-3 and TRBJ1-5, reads GAGVSQTPSNKVTEKGKYVELRCDPISGHTALYWYRQSLGQGPEFLIYFQGTGAADDSGLPNDRFFAVRPEGSVSTLKIQRTERGDSAVYLCASSLSAGQNQPQHFGDGTRLSIL.

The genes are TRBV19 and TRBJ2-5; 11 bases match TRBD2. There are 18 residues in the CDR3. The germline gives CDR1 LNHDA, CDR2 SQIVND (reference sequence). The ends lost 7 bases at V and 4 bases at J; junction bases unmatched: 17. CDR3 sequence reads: CASTPGTVAGGWRETQYF. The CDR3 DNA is TGTGCCAGTACCCCCGGGACAGTAGCGGGAGGGTGGCGAGAGACCCAGTACTTC.

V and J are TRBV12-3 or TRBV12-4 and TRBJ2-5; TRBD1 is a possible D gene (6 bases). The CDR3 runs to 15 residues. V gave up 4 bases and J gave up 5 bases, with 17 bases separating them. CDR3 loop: CASSSSPTGGETQYF. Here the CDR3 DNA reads TGTGCCAGCAGTTCCTCCCCGACAGGCGGGGAGACCCAGTACTTC.

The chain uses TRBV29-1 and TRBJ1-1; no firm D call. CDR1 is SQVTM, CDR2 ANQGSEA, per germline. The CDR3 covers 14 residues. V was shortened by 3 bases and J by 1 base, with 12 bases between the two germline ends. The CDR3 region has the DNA TGCAGCGTTGATGCTCGCGGCTGGAACACTGAAGCTTTCTTT. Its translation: CSVDARGWNTEAFF.

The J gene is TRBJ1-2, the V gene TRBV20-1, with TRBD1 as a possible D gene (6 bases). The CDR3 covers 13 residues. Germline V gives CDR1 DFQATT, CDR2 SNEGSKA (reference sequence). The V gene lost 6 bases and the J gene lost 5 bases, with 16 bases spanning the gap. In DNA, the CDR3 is TGCAGTGCCCCAGCCAGGGGATTGTATGGCTACACCTTC. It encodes CSAPARGLYGYTF.

The CDR3 reads CASSQDSSGRGTQYF. Written as DNA, the CDR3 is TGTGCCAGCAGCCAAGATAGTAGCGGGAGGGGGACCCAGTACTTC. The rearrangement joins TRBV4-2 to TRBJ2-5; TRBD2 agrees at 11 bases. V lost 0 bases and J lost 7; bases outside the gene matches: 4. The germline V gene has CDR1 LGHNA and CDR2 YNFKEQ. The CDR3 has 15 residues.

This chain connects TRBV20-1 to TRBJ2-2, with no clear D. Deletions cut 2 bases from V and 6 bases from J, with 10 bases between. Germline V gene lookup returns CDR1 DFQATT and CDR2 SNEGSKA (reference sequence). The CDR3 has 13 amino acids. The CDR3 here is CSARSLWAGELFF. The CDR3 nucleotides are TGCAGTGCTAGATCCCTATGGGCCGGGGAGCTGTTTTTT.

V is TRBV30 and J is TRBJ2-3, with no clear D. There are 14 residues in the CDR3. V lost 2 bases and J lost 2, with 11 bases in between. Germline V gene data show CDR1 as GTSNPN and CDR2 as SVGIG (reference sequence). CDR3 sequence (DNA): TGTGCCTGGAGTCGGGCGACGACCACAGATACGCAGTATTTT. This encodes CAWSRATTTDTQYF.

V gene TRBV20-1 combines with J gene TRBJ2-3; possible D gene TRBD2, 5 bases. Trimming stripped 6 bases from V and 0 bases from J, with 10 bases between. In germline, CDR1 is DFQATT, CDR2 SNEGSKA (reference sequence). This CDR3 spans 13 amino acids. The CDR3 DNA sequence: TGCAGTGCGGGCGAGGGTAGCACAGATACGCAGTATTTT. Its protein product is CSAGEGSTDTQYF.

The CDR3 protein is CSARRIGSGTGATDTQYF. CDR3 nucleotides: TGCAGTGCTAGACGAATTGGTTCAGGGACAGGGGCCACAGATACGCAGTATTTT. The chain recombines TRBV20-1 with TRBJ2-3, with 10 positions matching TRBD1. The germline V gene has CDR1 DFQATT and CDR2 SNEGSKA (reference sequence). This CDR3 is built from 18 residues. V shed 2 bases, J shed 2 bases, and the junction held 13 bases outside the gene matches.

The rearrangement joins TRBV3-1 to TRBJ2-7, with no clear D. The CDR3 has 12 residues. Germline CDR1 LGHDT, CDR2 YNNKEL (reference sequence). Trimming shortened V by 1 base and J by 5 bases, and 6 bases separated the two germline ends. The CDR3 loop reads CASSQVGHEQYF. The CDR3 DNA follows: TGTGCCAGCAGCCAAGTCGGCCACGAGCAGTACTTC.

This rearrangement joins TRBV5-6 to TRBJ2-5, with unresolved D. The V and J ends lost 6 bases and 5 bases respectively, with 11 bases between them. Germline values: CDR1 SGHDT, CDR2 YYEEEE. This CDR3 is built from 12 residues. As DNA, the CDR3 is TGTGCCAGCATCTCGATAGGGGAGACCCAGTACTTC. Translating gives CASISIGETQYF.

CDR3 bases: TGTGCCAGCAGTTTTGAGGGTTCGGGACTAAGCTCCTACAATGAGCAGTTCTTC. Its translation is CASSFEGSGLSSYNEQFF. This chain links TRBV28 with TRBJ2-1, with 7 positions matching TRBD2. J gave up 0 bases and V 3 bases, and 11 bases lay outside the gene matches. Germline V gene data show CDR1 as MDHEN and CDR2 as SYDVKM. This CDR3 region has 18 residues.

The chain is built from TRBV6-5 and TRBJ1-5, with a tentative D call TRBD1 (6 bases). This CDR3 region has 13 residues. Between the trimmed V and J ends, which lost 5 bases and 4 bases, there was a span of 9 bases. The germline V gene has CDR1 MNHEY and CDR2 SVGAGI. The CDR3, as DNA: TGTGCCAGCAGTATGGACAGAAATCAGCCCCAGCATTTT. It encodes CASSMDRNQPQHF.

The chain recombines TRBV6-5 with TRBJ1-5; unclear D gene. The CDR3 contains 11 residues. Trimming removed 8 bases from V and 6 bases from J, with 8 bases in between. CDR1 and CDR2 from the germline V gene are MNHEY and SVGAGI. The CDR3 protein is CASGTVQPQHF. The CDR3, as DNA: TGTGCCAGCGGTACCGTTCAGCCCCAGCATTTT.

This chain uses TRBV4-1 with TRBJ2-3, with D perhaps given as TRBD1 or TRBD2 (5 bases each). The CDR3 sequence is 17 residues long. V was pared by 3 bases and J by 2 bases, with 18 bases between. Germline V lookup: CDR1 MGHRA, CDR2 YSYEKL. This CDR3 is CASSQGDGSLSTDTQYF. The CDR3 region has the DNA TGCGCCAGCAGCCAGGGGGACGGTAGTCTTTCCACAGATACGCAGTATTTT.

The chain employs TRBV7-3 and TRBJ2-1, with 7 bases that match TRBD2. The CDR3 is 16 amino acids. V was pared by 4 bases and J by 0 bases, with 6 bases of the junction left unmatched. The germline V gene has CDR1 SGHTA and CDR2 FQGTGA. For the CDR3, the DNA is TGTGCCAGCAGCTGGAACGGGGGGAGCTCCTACAATGAGCAGTTCTTC. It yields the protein CASSWNGGSSYNEQFF.

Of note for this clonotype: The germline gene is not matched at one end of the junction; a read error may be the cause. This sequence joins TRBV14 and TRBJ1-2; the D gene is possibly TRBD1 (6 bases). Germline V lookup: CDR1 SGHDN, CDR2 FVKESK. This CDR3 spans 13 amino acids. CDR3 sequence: CASSQAGTQYQDF. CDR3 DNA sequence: TGTGCCAGCAGCCAAGCCGGGACACAGTACCAGGACTTC.